This TCR beta chain was captured by sequencing in a study of post-analysis software for immune sequencing data. Study-wide context: Disease trajectories encompassed relapsing-remitting, secondary progressive and progressive-relapsing multiple sclerosis.

This clonotype was observed a handful of times. The antigen is unknown. Libraries were made from TCR beta cDNA, and they carried unique molecular identifiers. From around 1 to 10 million T cells, roughly 530,000 cDNA molecules were obtained. MiXCR, applied by TCRdb to the PCR reads, yields one record per CDR3 protein. The sample includes hundreds of thousands of distinct CDR3 sequences, roughly 46% seen only once; the top ten take over 10%. This CDR3 is built from 16 residues. V was pared by 0 bases and J by 0 bases, with 8 bases between. CDR1 is MNHEY, CDR2 SVGAGI, per germline. The study's findings and limits: Among four to six TRBV segments more frequent in patients than controls were TRBV5-6, TRBV5-1 and TRBV20-1.

The chain employs TRBV6-5 and TRBJ2-2; no reliable D call. The sequence was obtained from a girl aged 5-17 years with multiple sclerosis. Input material: blood. The DNA for the CDR3 is TGTGCCAGCAGTTACTCGTCTATTTCGAACACCGGGGAGCTGTTTTTT. Residues: CASSYSSISNTGELFF.